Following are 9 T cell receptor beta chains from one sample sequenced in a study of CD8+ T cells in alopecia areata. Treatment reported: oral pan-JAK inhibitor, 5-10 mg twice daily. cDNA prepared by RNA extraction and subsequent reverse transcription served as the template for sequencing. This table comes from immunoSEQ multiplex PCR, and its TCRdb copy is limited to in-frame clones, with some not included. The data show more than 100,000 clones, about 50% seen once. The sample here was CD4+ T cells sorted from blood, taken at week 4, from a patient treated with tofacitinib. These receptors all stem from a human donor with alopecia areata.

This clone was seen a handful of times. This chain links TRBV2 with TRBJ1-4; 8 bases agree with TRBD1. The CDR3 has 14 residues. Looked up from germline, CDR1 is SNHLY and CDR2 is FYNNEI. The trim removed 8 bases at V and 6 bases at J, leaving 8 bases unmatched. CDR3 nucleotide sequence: TGTGCCAGCGAAAAGACAGGGGTAGATGAAAAACTGTTTTTT. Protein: CASEKTGVDEKLFF. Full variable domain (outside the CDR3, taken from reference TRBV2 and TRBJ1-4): EPEVTQTPSHQVTQMGQEVILRCVPISNHLYFYWYRQILGQKVEFLVSFYNNEISEKSEIFDDQFSVERPDGSNFTLKIRSTKLEDSAMYFCASEKTGVDEKLFFGSGTQLSVL.

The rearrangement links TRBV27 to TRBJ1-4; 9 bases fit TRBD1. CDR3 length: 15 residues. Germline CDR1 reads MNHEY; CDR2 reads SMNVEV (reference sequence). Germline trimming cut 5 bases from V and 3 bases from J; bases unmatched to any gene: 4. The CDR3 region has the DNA TGTGCCAGCAGTGGTAGGACAGGGGCTAATGAAAAACTGTTTTTT. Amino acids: CASSGRTGANEKLFF. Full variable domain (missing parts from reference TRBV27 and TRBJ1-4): EAQVTQNPRYLITVTGKKLTVTCSQNMNHEYMSWYRQDPGLGLRQIYYSMNVEVTDKGDVPEGYKVSRKEKRNFPLILESPSPNQTSLYFCASSGRTGANEKLFFGSGTQLSVL.

The CDR3 loop reads CASSFQTATEAFF. DNA for the CDR3: TGTGCCAGCAGCTTTCAGACAGCAACTGAAGCTTTCTTT. This chain uses TRBV7-3 with TRBJ1-1; a weak D match, TRBD1 (5 bases). The germline V and J ends were trimmed by 3 bases and 5 bases, with 10 bases remaining between them. The CDR3 extends over 13 amino acids. Germline lookup yields CDR1 SGHTA and CDR2 FQGTGA. The full variable domain, in which reference TRBV7-3 and TRBJ1-1 provide the parts outside the CDR3, is GAGVSQTPSNKVTEKGKYVELRCDPISGHTALYWYRQSLGQGPEFLIYFQGTGAADDSGLPNDRFFAVRPEGSVSTLKIQRTERGDSAVYLCASSFQTATEAFFGQGTRLTVV.

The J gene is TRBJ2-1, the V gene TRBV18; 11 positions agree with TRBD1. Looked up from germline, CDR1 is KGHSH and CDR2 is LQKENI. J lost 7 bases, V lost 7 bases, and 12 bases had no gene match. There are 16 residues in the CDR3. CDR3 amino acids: CASCRVTGTGGNEQFF. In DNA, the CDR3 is TGTGCCAGCTGTCGCGTTACCGGGACAGGGGGAAATGAGCAGTTCTTC.

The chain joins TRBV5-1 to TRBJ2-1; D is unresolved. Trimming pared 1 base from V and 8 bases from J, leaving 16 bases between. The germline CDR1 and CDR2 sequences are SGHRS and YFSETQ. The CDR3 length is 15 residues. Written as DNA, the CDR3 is TGCGCCAGCAGCTTGAACGACGGGTTTTTGGATGAGCAGTTCTTC. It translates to CASSLNDGFLDEQFF.

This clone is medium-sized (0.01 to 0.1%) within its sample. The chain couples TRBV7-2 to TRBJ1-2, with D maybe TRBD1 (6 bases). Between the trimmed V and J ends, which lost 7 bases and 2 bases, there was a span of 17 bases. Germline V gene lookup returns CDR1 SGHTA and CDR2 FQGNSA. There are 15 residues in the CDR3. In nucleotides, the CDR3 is TGTGCCAGCACCCCTTCGTCGGACAGAAACTATGGCTACACCTTC. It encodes CASTPSSDRNYGYTF. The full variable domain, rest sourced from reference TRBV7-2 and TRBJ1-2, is GAGVSQSPSNKVTEKGKDVELRCDPISGHTALYWYRQSLGQGLEFLIYFQGNSAPDKSGLPSDRFSAERTGGSVSTLTIQRTQQEDSAVYLCASTPSSDRNYGYTFGSGTRLTVV.

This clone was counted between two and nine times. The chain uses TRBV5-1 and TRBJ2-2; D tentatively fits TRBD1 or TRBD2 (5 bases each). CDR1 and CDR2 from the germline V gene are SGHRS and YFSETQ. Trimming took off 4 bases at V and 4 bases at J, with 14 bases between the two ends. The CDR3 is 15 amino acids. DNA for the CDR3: TGCGCCAGCAGCCGGGACCCAAGGGCCACCGGGGAGCTGTTTTTT. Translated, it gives CASSRDPRATGELFF.

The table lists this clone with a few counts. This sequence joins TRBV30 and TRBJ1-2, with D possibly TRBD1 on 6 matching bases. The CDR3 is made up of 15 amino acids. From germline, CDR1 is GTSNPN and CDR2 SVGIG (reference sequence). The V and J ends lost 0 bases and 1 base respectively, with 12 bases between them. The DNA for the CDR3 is TGTGCCTGGAGTGTTCGGGGGGCGATTAACTATGGCTACACCTTC. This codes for CAWSVRGAINYGYTF.

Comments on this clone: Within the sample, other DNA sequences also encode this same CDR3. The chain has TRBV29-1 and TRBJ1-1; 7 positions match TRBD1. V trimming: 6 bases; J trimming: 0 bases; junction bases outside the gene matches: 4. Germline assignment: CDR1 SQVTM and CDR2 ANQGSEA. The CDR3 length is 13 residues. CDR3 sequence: CSVGTVLNTEAFF. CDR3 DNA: TGCAGCGTGGGGACAGTATTGAACACTGAAGCTTTCTTT.